These 28 T cell receptor beta chains were all obtained from the same sample, sequenced in a study of blood T cell repertoires in COVID-19. Measured with immunoSEQ multiplex PCR; TCRdb has only the in-frame clones, and not every one. The data contain around 200,000 clones, 65% to 85% of them singletons. Sequenced: peripheral blood. The receptor set was obtained from an elderly woman with acute or convalescent COVID-19.

The chain uses TRBV30 and TRBJ1-4; D not resolved. Germline values: CDR1 GTSNPN, CDR2 SVGIG (reference sequence). V was pared by 4 bases and J by 4 bases, with 7 bases between. CDR3 size: 12 residues. CDR3 DNA sequence: TGTGCCTGGACGGAGAATAATGAAAAACTGTTTTTT. Protein: CAWTENNEKLFF.

This rearrangement joins TRBV7-9 to TRBJ2-1; 13 positions agree with TRBD2. CDR1 and CDR2 (germline): SEHNR, FQNEAQ (reference sequence). The CDR3 spans 16 residues. J lost 3 bases, V lost 5 bases, and 4 bases had no gene match. CDR3 in DNA: TGTGCCAGCAGCAAGGGACTAGCGGGACGCTACAATGAGCAGTTCTTC. As protein: CASSKGLAGRYNEQFF.

The chain employs TRBV14 and TRBJ1-5; D uncertain. CDR3 length: 12 amino acids. Germline-derived CDR1 and CDR2 are SGHDN and FVKESK. V was cut by 6 bases and J by 5 bases, with 8 bases left in between. In nucleotides, the CDR3 is TGTGCCAGCAGTCTGGGAGATCAGCCCCAGCATTTT. This sequence encodes CASSLGDQPQHF.

This chain links TRBV18 with TRBJ1-6; TRBD1 aligns across 10 bases. The CDR3 contains 16 residues. CDR1 and CDR2 (germline): KGHSH, LQKENI. The trim removed 6 bases at V and 3 bases at J, leaving 5 bases unmatched. The CDR3 DNA follows: TGTGCCAGCTCGACAGGGGGCTTCCTCTATAATTCACCCCTCCACTTT. This encodes CASSTGGFLYNSPLHF.

This clone was seen a few times. The chain couples TRBV5-1 to TRBJ1-2, with 7 positions matching TRBD1. The V gene's germline CDR1 is SGHRS and CDR2 YFSETQ. Trimming cost V 0 bases and J 8 bases; bases outside gene matches: 7. The CDR3 is 14 residues long. CDR3 region: CASSLGQGDGGYTF. CDR3 bases: TGCGCCAGCAGCTTGGGACAGGGTGATGGAGGCTACACCTTC.

The chain links TRBV3-1 (or the pseudogene TRBV3-2) to TRBJ1-4, with D perhaps matching TRBD1 (6 bases). The CDR3 has 14 residues. The V gene's germline CDR1 is LGHDT and CDR2 YNNKEL (reference sequence). Trimming pared 1 base from V and 13 bases from J, leaving 16 bases between. The CDR3 region is CASSQVAMDSPLFF. The CDR3 DNA is TGTGCCAGCAGCCAAGTAGCCATGGACAGCCCACTGTTTTTT.

The gene calls are TRBV11-1 and TRBJ2-6, with D unclear. Germline CDR1 reads SGHAT; CDR2 reads FQDESV (reference sequence). CDR3 length: 11 residues. Trimming took 5 bases from V and 8 from J, leaving 4 bases between them. This chain's CDR3 is CASSPSNVLTF. The CDR3 DNA reads as TGTGCCAGCAGCCCCTCCAACGTCCTGACTTTC.

This chain links TRBV30 with TRBJ1-5, with D tentatively TRBD1 (5 bases). The V and J ends lost 5 bases and 3 bases respectively, with 11 bases between them. The germline V gene has CDR1 GTSNPN and CDR2 SVGIG (reference sequence). This CDR3 is 13 amino acids long. In DNA, the CDR3 is TGTGCCTGGCCTGACAGTAACAATCAGCCCCAGCATTTT. As protein: CAWPDSNNQPQHF.

This chain joins TRBV11-2 and TRBJ2-7; a weak D match, TRBD1 (6 bases). Trimming left V 3 bases short and J 1 base short, with 10 bases between. Germline CDR1 SGHAT, CDR2 FQNNGV. There are 14 residues in the CDR3. CDR3 sequence reads: CASSFPTGSYEQYF. CDR3 in DNA: TGTGCCAGCAGCTTCCCGACAGGTTCCTACGAGCAGTACTTC.

The rearrangement uses TRBV18 and TRBJ1-6; D remains unclear. The CDR3 consists of 15 residues. The V gene lost 5 bases and the J gene lost 9 bases, with 17 bases spanning the gap. Per germline, CDR1 KGHSH and CDR2 LQKENI. The CDR3 loop reads CASSEQVSGGSPLHF. The CDR3 DNA is TGTGCCAGCTCAGAGCAGGTCTCAGGAGGTTCACCCCTCCACTTT.

This chain uses TRBV5-1 with TRBJ1-2, with 8 nucleotides matching TRBD1. The CDR3 spans 12 residues. The germline CDR1 and CDR2 sequences are SGHRS and YFSETQ. After removal of 8 bases from V and 3 bases from J, the junction contained 3 bases not matched to a gene. The chain's CDR3 is CASKQGDYGYTF. The CDR3 DNA reads as TGCGCCAGTAAACAGGGGGACTATGGCTACACCTTC. Based on the CDR3 plus reference TRBV5-1 and TRBJ1-2, the full variable domain is KAGVTQTPRYLIKTRGQQVTLSCSPISGHRSVSWYQQTPGQGLQFLFEYFSETQRNKGNFPGRFSGRQFSNSRSEMNVSTLELGDSALYLCASKQGDYGYTFGSGTRLTVV.

The chain carries TRBV30 and TRBJ2-7; 9 bases fit TRBD1. Trimming cost V 5 bases and J 6 bases; bases outside gene matches: 5. The CDR3 runs to 12 residues. Germline V lookup: CDR1 GTSNPN, CDR2 SVGIG (reference sequence). This CDR3 reads CAWDGQGREQYF. Here the CDR3 DNA reads TGTGCCTGGGACGGACAGGGGCGCGAGCAGTACTTC.

The rearrangement uses TRBV5-6 and TRBJ1-2; the D is unclear. Germline V lookup: CDR1 SGHDT, CDR2 YYEEEE. The CDR3 runs to 13 residues. V was clipped by 6 bases and J by 4 bases, with 13 bases between them. The CDR3 nucleotides read TGTGCCAGCAACATATATGGGCCCTATGGCTACACCTTC. The encoded protein is CASNIYGPYGYTF.

This clone appeared a few times. The rearrangement links TRBV6-2 or TRBV6-3 to TRBJ2-5, with D possibly TRBD2 on 7 matching bases. V dropped 0 bases and J dropped 5 bases, with 22 bases sitting between them. The CDR3 has 18 amino acids. Per germline, CDR1 MNHEY and CDR2 SVGEGT. The CDR3 loop reads CASSYSDLVLGGGETQYF. The CDR3 region has the DNA TGTGCCAGCAGTTACTCCGATCTGGTACTAGGCGGGGGCGAGACCCAGTACTTC.

This chain joins TRBV18 and TRBJ1-1; no clear D gene. Trimming cost V 0 bases and J 5 bases, with 16 bases left between them. CDR1 is KGHSH and CDR2 is LQKENI in the germline V gene. CDR3 length: 16 residues. This CDR3 is CASSPPSRRESTEAFF. CDR3 DNA sequence: TGTGCCAGCTCACCACCTTCTAGGCGAGAGAGTACTGAAGCTTTCTTT.

This clone was observed at least ten times. Other DNA sequences of this sample code for an identical CDR3. The chain is built from TRBV30 and TRBJ1-5; 9 bases are a match to TRBD1. Germline CDR1 and CDR2: GTSNPN and SVGIG (reference sequence). This CDR3 region has 14 residues. Trimming took 1 base from V and 2 from J; bases not matched to a gene: 0. CDR3 coding DNA: TGTGCCTGGAGTGGGACAGGGGGCAATCAGCCCCAGCATTTT. Residues: CAWSGTGGNQPQHF.

As regards this clone: Its ends do not fully match the called genes, so a read error is possible. This sequence joins TRBV18 and TRBJ2-6, with TRBD1 identical over 8 bases. This CDR3 contains 17 residues. Germline-derived CDR1 and CDR2 are KGHSH and LQKENI. The CDR3 loop reads CASSPGQGYSGANVLTF. The CDR3 DNA sequence: TGTGCCAGTTCACCCGGACAGGGATACTCTGGGGCCAACGTCCTGACTTTC.

With regard to this clone: Other DNA sequences in this sample translate to the same CDR3. The chain carries TRBV19 and TRBJ1-1; perhaps TRBD1 as D (6 bases). The CDR3 loop spans 14 amino acids. The germline V and J ends were trimmed by 5 bases and 1 base, with 11 bases remaining between them. From germline, CDR1 is LNHDA and CDR2 SQIVND (reference sequence). The chain's CDR3 is CASSQGQWNTEAFF. DNA of the CDR3: TGTGCCAGTAGTCAAGGACAGTGGAACACTGAAGCTTTCTTT.

The chain has TRBV9 and TRBJ1-1; D is unclear. Trimming took off 2 bases at V and 6 bases at J, with 11 bases between the two ends. The CDR3 length is 13 residues. Per germline, CDR1 SGDLS and CDR2 YYNGEE. The CDR3 region has the DNA TGTGCCAGCAGCGTTTGGGAGAGGGCTGAAGCTTTCTTT. It encodes CASSVWERAEAFF. The complete variable domain, with remaining parts taken from reference TRBV9 and TRBJ1-1, reads DSGVTQTPKHLITATGQRVTLRCSPRSGDLSVYWYQQSLDQGLQFLIQYYNGEERAKGNILERFSAQQFPDLHSELNLSSLELGDSALYFCASSVWERAEAFFGQGTRLTVV.

This clone occurred once. The chain links TRBV24-1 to TRBJ2-5; no reliable D call. CDR1 is KGHDR and CDR2 is SFDVKD in the germline V gene. V dropped 1 base and J dropped 2 bases, with 13 bases sitting between them. This CDR3 is built from 16 residues. The CDR3 nucleotides read TGTGCCACCAGTGATTTCTCCCCGCGTGCTCAAGAGACCCAGTACTTC. Its protein is CATSDFSPRAQETQYF.

This rearrangement joins TRBV19 to TRBJ2-2, with TRBD1 matching 7 bases. The germline V gene encodes CDR1 LNHDA and CDR2 SQIVND (reference sequence). CDR3 length equals 16 residues. After removal of 6 bases from V and 1 base from J, the junction contained 8 bases not matched to a gene. CDR3 sequence: CASSTLRTGNTGELFF. In DNA, the CDR3 is TGTGCCAGTAGCACTCTCCGGACAGGGAACACCGGGGAGCTGTTTTTT.

The chain links TRBV2 to TRBJ1-5; D may be TRBD1 (5 bases). The CDR3 contains 15 residues. Germline lookup yields CDR1 SNHLY and CDR2 FYNNEI. The germline V and J ends were trimmed by 1 base and 6 bases, with 13 bases remaining between them. CDR3 coding DNA: TGTGCCAGCAGTGAAGTCGGGGGTGAGGTTCAGCCCCAGCATTTT. It is translated as CASSEVGGEVQPQHF.

This chain joins TRBV18 and TRBJ1-5; D perhaps matches TRBD1 (5 bases). With 0 bases removed from V and 7 bases from J, the gap between germline ends came to 16 bases. Germline V gives CDR1 KGHSH, CDR2 LQKENI. The CDR3 totals 16 residues. CDR3 in DNA: TGTGCCAGCTCACCACCAGTCGGGGGAGACGACCAGCCCCAGCATTTT. Protein: CASSPPVGGDDQPQHF.

The chain combines TRBV19 with TRBJ1-5; D unclear. V was trimmed by 6 bases and J by 4 bases, leaving 16 bases between them. This CDR3 is 15 amino acids long. Per germline, CDR1 LNHDA and CDR2 SQIVND (reference sequence). The CDR3 reads CASSPGLLENQPQHF. The CDR3 nucleotides read TGTGCCAGTAGCCCGGGTCTTCTTGAAAATCAGCCCCAGCATTTT. Complete variable domain (other parts from reference TRBV19 and TRBJ1-5): DGGITQSPKYLFRKEGQNVTLSCEQNLNHDAMYWYRQDPGQGLRLIYYSQIVNDFQKGDIAEGYSVSREKKESFPLTVTSAQKNPTAFYLCASSPGLLENQPQHFGDGTRLSIL.

This sequence joins TRBV5-8 and TRBJ2-2, with D perhaps matching TRBD1 (5 bases). V was trimmed by 0 bases and J by 4 bases, leaving 13 bases between them. The CDR3 runs 16 residues. Germline V CDR1 and CDR2: SGHTS, YDEGEE. CDR3 in amino acids: CASSLERQWVTGELFF. CDR3 nucleotide sequence: TGTGCCAGCAGCTTGGAGAGACAGTGGGTCACCGGGGAGCTGTTTTTT.

Here the CDR3 DNA reads TGTGCCAGCACCCTCCCCCGGGACAGGAAAGCTTTCTTT. It specifies CASTLPRDRKAFF. The V gene is TRBV28, the J gene TRBJ1-1, with 8 bases that match TRBD1. The J segment lost 9 bases and the V segment lost 7 bases, leaving 10 bases of the junction unmatched. In germline, CDR1 is MDHEN, CDR2 SYDVKM. The CDR3 spans 13 residues.

This clone was counted a few times. The chain uses TRBV7-8 and TRBJ1-5; TRBD1 might be the D (6 bases). The CDR3 totals 18 residues. Germline CDR1 is SGHVS and CDR2 is FQNEAQ. V was clipped by 1 base and J by 3 bases, with 19 bases between them. CDR3 in amino acids: CASSLVGRGAVYNQPQHF. Here the CDR3 DNA reads TGTGCCAGCAGCTTAGTGGGCAGGGGCGCCGTGTACAATCAGCCCCAGCATTTT.

V and J are TRBV3-1 (or the pseudogene TRBV3-2) and TRBJ1-2, with D possibly matching TRBD1 (5 bases). The V end lost 1 base, the J end lost 0 bases, and 18 bases lay between the germline ends. Germline CDR1 reads LGHDT; CDR2 reads YNNKEL (reference sequence). The CDR3 totals 18 residues. CDR3 bases: TGTGCCAGCAGCCAAGGTGGAGCAGGGTGCCCTTCTAACTATGGCTACACCTTC. The encoded protein is CASSQGGAGCPSNYGYTF.